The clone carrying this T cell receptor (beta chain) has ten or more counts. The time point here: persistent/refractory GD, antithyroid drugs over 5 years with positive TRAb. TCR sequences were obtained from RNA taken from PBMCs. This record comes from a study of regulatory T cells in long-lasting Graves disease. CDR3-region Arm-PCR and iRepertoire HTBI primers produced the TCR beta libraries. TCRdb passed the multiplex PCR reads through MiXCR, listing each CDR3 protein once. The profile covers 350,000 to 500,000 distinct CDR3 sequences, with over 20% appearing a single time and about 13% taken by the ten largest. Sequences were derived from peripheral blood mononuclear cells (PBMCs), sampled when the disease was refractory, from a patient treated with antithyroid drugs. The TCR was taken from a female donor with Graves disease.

The DNA of the CDR3 is TGTGCCAGCAGTGCAGGGACAGGGCAAGAGACCCAGTACTTC. Amino acids: CASSAGTGQETQYF. The rearrangement links TRBV12-3 or TRBV12-4 to TRBJ2-5; 9 bases agree with TRBD1. The CDR3 is made up of 14 amino acids. Trimming at V came to 5 bases and at J to 2 bases, leaving 3 bases not matched to a gene.